These T cell receptor beta chains were read from a single sample in a study of blood T cell repertoires in COVID-19. Generated by immunoSEQ multiplex PCR, the TCRdb table keeps only in-frame clones and is missing some. The sample records 94,000 or so clones, more than 65% being singletons. Specimen: peripheral blood. These receptors were obtained from a man aged 55 to 70 with acute or convalescent COVID-19. The CDR3 runs from the conserved cysteine through the conserved F or W. Each record gives: J gene, D gene, V gene, clone size, CDR3 DNA, CDR3 protein. A D gene is named only where the DNA matches it firmly. Rows give clone size only sometimes, using once, few, many, or a class for an expanded clone.

J gene: TRBJ2-2
D gene: TRBD2
V gene: TRBV24-1
clone size: .
CDR3 DNA: TGTGCCACCAGTGATTTGGGGGGGGCCGGGGAGCTGTTTTTT
CDR3 protein: CATSDLGGAGELFF

J gene: TRBJ2-7
D gene: TRBD1
V gene: TRBV2
clone size: .
CDR3 DNA: TGTGCCAGCAGAAACGGACAGGGGAACTACGAGCAGTACTTC
CDR3 protein: CASRNGQGNYEQYF

J gene: TRBJ2-2
D gene: TRBD2
V gene: TRBV4-3
clone size: .
CDR3 DNA: TGCGCCAGCAGCCGAAGCCCCCCCACTAGCGGGGGGCTTGTGGAGCTGTTTTTT
CDR3 protein: CASSRSPPTSGGLVELFF

J gene: TRBJ2-5
D gene: TRBD1
V gene: TRBV5-4
clone size: .
CDR3 DNA: TGTGCCAGCAGCTTCACAGGGGGAAAGACCCAGTACTTC
CDR3 protein: CASSFTGGKTQYF

J gene: TRBJ1-4
D gene: TRBD1
V gene: TRBV6-6
clone size: once
CDR3 DNA: TGTGCCAGCAGTCGAAAGGGGGCGTCTAATGAAAAACTGTTTTTT
CDR3 protein: CASSRKGASNEKLFF

J gene: TRBJ1-1
D gene: TRBD1
V gene: TRBV18
clone size: .
CDR3 DNA: TGTGCCAGCCGGCAGGGGGCGAACACTGAAGCTTTCTTT
CDR3 protein: CASRQGANTEAFF

J gene: TRBJ1-2
D gene: .
V gene: TRBV20-1
clone size: .
CDR3 DNA: TGCAGTGCTAATCGGGGTGGAGGCTACACCTTC
CDR3 protein: CSANRGGGYTF

J gene: TRBJ1-1
D gene: .
V gene: TRBV19
clone size: .
CDR3 DNA: TGTGCCAGTAGTTTGGCAGGTCCCCGGGGGAACACTGAAGCTTTCTTT
CDR3 protein: CASSLAGPRGNTEAFF

J gene: TRBJ1-5
D gene: TRBD1
V gene: TRBV28
clone size: .
CDR3 DNA: TGTGCCAGCAGGCTGACAGGGGATCAGCCCCAGCATTTT
CDR3 protein: CASRLTGDQPQHF

J gene: TRBJ1-2
D gene: .
V gene: TRBV18
clone size: .
CDR3 DNA: TGTGCCAGCTCACCACTATCCCGGGACACCGGCTATGGCTACACCTTC
CDR3 protein: CASSPLSRDTGYGYTF

J gene: TRBJ1-2
D gene: .
V gene: TRBV28
clone size: few
CDR3 DNA: TGTGCCACCGGACAGTTTGGTCCCGTCTATGGCTACACCTTC
CDR3 protein: CATGQFGPVYGYTF